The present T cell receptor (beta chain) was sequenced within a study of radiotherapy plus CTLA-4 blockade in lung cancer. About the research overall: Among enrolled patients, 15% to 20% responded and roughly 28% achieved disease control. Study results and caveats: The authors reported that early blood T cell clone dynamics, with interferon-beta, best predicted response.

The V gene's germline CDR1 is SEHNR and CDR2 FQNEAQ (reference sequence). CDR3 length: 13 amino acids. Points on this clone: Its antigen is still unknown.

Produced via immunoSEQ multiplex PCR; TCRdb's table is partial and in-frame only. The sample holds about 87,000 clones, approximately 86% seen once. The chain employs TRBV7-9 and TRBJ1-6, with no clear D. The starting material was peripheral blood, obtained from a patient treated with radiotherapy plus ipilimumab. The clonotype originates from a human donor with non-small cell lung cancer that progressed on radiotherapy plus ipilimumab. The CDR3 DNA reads TGTGCGGGAGGGAGCTCCTATAATTCACCCCTCCACTTT. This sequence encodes CAGGSSYNSPLHF.